This is a list of T cell receptor beta chains from one sample in a study of OX40 agonist ivuxolimab in advanced cancers. Measured with immunoSEQ multiplex PCR; TCRdb has only the in-frame clones, and not every one. Seen here are about 18,000 clones, 80% observed once, and the top ten hold under 30%. This material consisted of CD4+ or CD8+ T cells sorted from blood, taken in a trial of the OX40 agonist ivuxolimab. The receptors come from an adult with an advanced solid tumor such as melanoma, head and neck, liver or kidney cancer. CDR3s include the opening cysteine and the closing phenylalanine or tryptophan.

>TRBV30|TRBJ2-1
CAWNEGLSSYNEQFF
>TRBV9|TRBJ2-3
CASSVGEAGKQYF
>TRBV9|TRBJ2-3
CASSVRGGSSADTQYF
>TRBV7-9|TRBJ2-7
CASSAAPSGAYEQYF
>TRBV5-5|TRBJ2-3
CASRASGITDTQYF
>TRBV7-9|TRBJ2-3
CASSPLEDTQYF
>TRBV29-1|TRBJ2-1
CSAPFDTYNEQFF
>TRBV5-6|TRBJ2-7
CASSHRDRNYEQYF
>TRBV25-1|TRBJ2-2
CASSEYRGQQSLTGELFF
>TRBV18|TRBJ1-1
CASSGTATEAFF
>TRBV6-5|TRBJ1-4
CASSSYGQLSNEKLFF
>TRBV10-2|TRBJ1-1
CASMWAGPLNTEAFF
>TRBV7-3|TRBJ2-1
CASPNGSPGEYNEQFF
>TRBV29-1|TRBJ1-1
CSVTPSPEAFF
>TRBV9|TRBJ2-7
CASSVAGGTSYEQYF
>TRBV28|TRBJ1-1
CASSLRAGYRVDTEAFF
>TRBV25-1|TRBJ1-2
CASSGTVDARGNYGYTF
>TRBV9|TRBJ2-3
CASSVAGGRDTQYF
>TRBV9|TRBJ2-3
CASSTRLASDTQYF
>TRBV6-6|TRBJ1-2
CASSYSADPNYGYTF
>TRBV15|TRBJ2-1
CATSLLWTSGSGNEQFF
>TRBV7-2|TRBJ2-7
CASGLAASYEQYF
>TRBV9|TRBJ2-7
CASSSDGSYEQYF
>TRBV6-6|TRBJ2-3
CASWGSDTQYF
>TRBV7-6|TRBJ2-2
CASSLATVTGELFF
>TRBV27|TRBJ2-1
CASSLRGGTYNEQFF
>TRBV6-1|TRBJ1-5
CASSWTADSNQPQHF
>TRBV6-1|TRBJ1-3
CASSESGSGNTIYF
>TRBV7-9|TRBJ2-7
CASTPPRGYEQYF
>TRBV27|TRBJ2-2
CASSFGAGELFF
>TRBV6-4|TRBJ2-1
CASSDSGGAREQFF
>TRBV2|TRBJ1-2
CAGSGQGHYGYTF
>TRBV7-9|TRBJ1-2
CASSYPDINYGYTF
>TRBV9|TRBJ2-7
CASSGGGSAYEQYF
>TRBV11-2|TRBJ2-2
CAGSLGQTTGELFF
>TRBV27|TRBJ1-1
CASSKGVKNTEAFF
>TRBV5-4|TRBJ1-2
CASSLGTGLGYTF
>TRBV7-9|TRBJ1-4
CASSLQGLEKLFF
>TRBV30|TRBJ2-1
CAWSAFGQGRYNEQFF
>TRBV11-2|TRBJ2-7
CASSLGGGLTYEQYF
>TRBV5-5|TRBJ2-7
CASSLWEGTYEQYF
>TRBV9|TRBJ2-1
CASSGVVNNEQFF
>TRBV5-6|TRBJ2-7
CASSLKATVYEQYF
>TRBV9|.
CASSVGGGPTLGETQYF
>TRBV11-2|TRBJ2-7
CASSLPRGGGSSYEQYF
>TRBV6-5|TRBJ1-2
CASHEGGPDYGYTF
>TRBV5-1|TRBJ2-2
CASSRTTNQGLAWGTGELFF
>TRBV7-7|TRBJ2-2
CASSLFRGAGELFF
>TRBV9|TRBJ2-7
CASSPKGLAGGYEQYF
>TRBV9|TRBJ2-1
CASSLGTSGYHEQFF
>TRBV30|TRBJ1-2
CAWGTRDPRLRGYTF
>TRBV6-1|TRBJ2-7
CASGPGGSEYEQYF
>TRBV7-9|TRBJ2-7
CASIPGLAGEQYF
>TRBV27|TRBJ2-1
CASSRWGGLYNEQFF
>TRBV2|TRBJ1-5
CASSRTGRGDNQPQHF
>TRBV15|TRBJ1-2
CATSRDRILNYGYTF
>TRBV7-2|TRBJ1-1
CASSLVQGSTEAFF
>TRBV6-6|TRBJ2-1
CASSPIPSSYNEQFF